The source of this TCR beta chain is a study of cytomegalovirus exposure and HLA in healthy donors. General study findings and limits: Immune exposure information comprised only CMV serostatus. Apparent HLA restriction characterized most CMV-associated TCR beta chains in a later analysis. The classifier was said to identify cytomegalovirus status with high specificity and sensitivity.

Concerning this clone itself: The target antigen is unknown.

The PCR had 60 Vbeta and 13 Jbeta primers. Libraries were prepared by immunoSEQ multiplex PCR; TCRdb keeps only in-frame clonotypes and omits some of them. The sample consists of some 160,000 clones, roughly 80% of them appearing once. The CDR3 has 15 amino acids. V lost 1 base and J lost 6; bases outside the gene matches: 5. The germline gives CDR1 PRHDT, CDR2 FYEKMQ (reference sequence). Regarding donors, all were healthy bone marrow donors. The origin of this receptor is a man between 45 and 60 years old in good health and CMV-seropositive. Sequencing was performed on PBMCs. The gene calls are TRBV13 and TRBJ2-7; 11 positions match TRBD2. The CDR3 DNA sequence: TGTGCCAGCAGCTTAGATCTAGCGGGAGGCCGCGAGCAGTACTTC. It specifies CASSLDLAGGREQYF. Variable domain in full (rest from reference TRBV13 and TRBJ2-7): AAGVIQSPRHLIKEKRETATLKCYPIPRHDTVYWYQQGPGQDPQFLISFYEKMQSDKGSIPDRFSAQQFSDYHSELNMSSLELGDSALYFCASSLDLAGGREQYFGPGTRLTVT.